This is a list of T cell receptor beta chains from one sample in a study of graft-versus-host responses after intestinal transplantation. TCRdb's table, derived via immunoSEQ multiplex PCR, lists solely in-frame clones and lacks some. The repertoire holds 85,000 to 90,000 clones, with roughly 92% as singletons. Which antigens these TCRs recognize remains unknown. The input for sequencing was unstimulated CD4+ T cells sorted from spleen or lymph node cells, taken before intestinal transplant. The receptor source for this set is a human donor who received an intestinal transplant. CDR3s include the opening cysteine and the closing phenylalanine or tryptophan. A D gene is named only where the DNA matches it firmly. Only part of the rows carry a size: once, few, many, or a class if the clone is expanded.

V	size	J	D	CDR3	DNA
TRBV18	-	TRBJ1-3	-	CASSPSRPNSGNTIYF	TGTGCCAGCTCACCAAGTCGGCCGAACTCTGGAAACACCATATATTTT
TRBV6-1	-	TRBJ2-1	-	CASSDEGWVQFF	TGTGCCAGCAGTGATGAGGGGTGGGTGCAGTTCTTC
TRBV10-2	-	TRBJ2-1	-	CASRADVTSSYNEQFF	TGCGCCAGCAGAGCGGACGTGACCAGCTCCTACAATGAGCAGTTCTTC
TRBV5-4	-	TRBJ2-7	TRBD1	CASSLRQGAYEQYF	TGTGCCAGCAGCTTAAGACAGGGGGCCTACGAGCAGTACTTC
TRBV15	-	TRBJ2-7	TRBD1	CATSIGTGYYEQYF	TGTGCCACCAGCATCGGGACAGGATACTACGAGCAGTACTTC
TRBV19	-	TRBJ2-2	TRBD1	CASKVRQGHTGELFF	TGTGCCAGTAAGGTTCGACAGGGCCACACCGGGGAGCTGTTTTTT
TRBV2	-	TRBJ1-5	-	CASSELISGNQPQHF	TGTGCCAGCAGTGAATTGATAAGTGGCAATCAGCCCCAGCATTTT
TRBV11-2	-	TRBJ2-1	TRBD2	CASSGGTTPLSHVNEQFF	TGTGCCAGCAGCGGGGGGACTACCCCTCTCAGCCACGTCAATGAGCAGTTCTTC
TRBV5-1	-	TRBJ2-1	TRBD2	CASRIAGGSYNEQFF	TGCGCCAGCAGGATAGCGGGAGGTTCCTACAATGAGCAGTTCTTC
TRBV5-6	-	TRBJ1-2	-	CASSLEAGLYGYTF	TGTGCCAGCAGCTTGGAGGCCGGACTCTATGGCTACACCTTC
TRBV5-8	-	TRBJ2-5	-	CASSFRETQYF	TGTGCCAGCAGCTTCCGGGAGACCCAGTACTTC
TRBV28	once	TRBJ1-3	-	CASSFPQGTGNTIYF	TGTGCCAGCAGTTTTCCCCAGGGGACTGGAAACACCATATATTTT
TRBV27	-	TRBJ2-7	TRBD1	CASSSPDRNFAYEQYF	TGTGCCAGCAGCTCCCCGGACAGGAATTTTGCCTACGAGCAGTACTTC
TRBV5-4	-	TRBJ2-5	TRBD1	CASSSLTGPQETQYF	TGTGCCAGCAGCTCTTTGACAGGGCCACAAGAGACCCAGTACTTC
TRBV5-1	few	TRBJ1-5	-	CASSLAGYSNQPQHF	TGCGCCAGCAGCTTGGCGGGCTATAGCAATCAGCCCCAGCATTTT
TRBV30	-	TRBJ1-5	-	CAWSVGVRTNQPQHF	TGTGCCTGGAGTGTTGGGGTCAGGACTAATCAGCCCCAGCATTTT